These T cell receptor beta chains were read from a single sample in a study of blood T cells in healthy people across ages. In TCRdb, the 5' RACE reads were re-called with MiXCR into one record per CDR3 protein. The sample includes some 760,000 distinct CDR3 sequences, just under 25% of them seen just once. These data were also reused for a study on T cells of mothers and their children.

Sample: blood. Receptor source: a boy younger than 18 in good health. The CDR3 runs from the conserved cysteine through the conserved F or W. Each record gives: clone size, V gene, D gene, J gene, CDR3 protein, CDR3 DNA. The D gene is left open where the match is weak. For some rows the clone size is stated as once, few or many, or as a class when expanded; others skip it.

abundance: few; v_gene: TRBV29-1; d_gene: TRBD1; j_gene: TRBJ1-1; CDR3aa: CSVATGGTEAFF; CDR3nt: TGCAGCGTTGCAACAGGGGGCACTGAAGCTTTCTTT
abundance: few; v_gene: TRBV18; d_gene: NA; j_gene: TRBJ2-5; CDR3aa: CASSPAGEGETQYF; CDR3nt: TGTGCCAGCTCACCGGCAGGAGAGGGGGAGACCCAGTACTTC
abundance: few; v_gene: TRBV29-1; d_gene: NA; j_gene: TRBJ2-1; CDR3aa: CSAGGQSSYNEQFF; CDR3nt: TGCAGCGCCGGGGGGCAGAGCTCCTACAATGAGCAGTTCTTC
abundance: NA; v_gene: TRBV7-9; d_gene: NA; j_gene: TRBJ1-1; CDR3aa: CASSLGDRGRDTEAFF; CDR3nt: TGTGCCAGCAGCTTAGGTGATAGGGGGAGAGACACTGAAGCTTTCTTT
abundance: few; v_gene: TRBV27; d_gene: NA; j_gene: TRBJ1-4; CDR3aa: CASSLVQGREKLFF; CDR3nt: TGTGCCAGCAGTTTGGTACAGGGACGGGAAAAACTGTTTTTT
abundance: once; v_gene: TRBV27; d_gene: NA; j_gene: TRBJ2-7; CDR3aa: CASSSTLASSSYEQYF; CDR3nt: TGTGCCAGCAGTAGCACGCTAGCGTCGAGCTCCTACGAGCAGTACTTC
abundance: few; v_gene: TRBV6-1; d_gene: NA; j_gene: TRBJ2-5; CDR3aa: CASIMGLRETQYF; CDR3nt: TGTGCCAGCATTATGGGACTTAGAGAGACCCAGTACTTC
abundance: NA; v_gene: TRBV2; d_gene: NA; j_gene: TRBJ2-7; CDR3aa: CASSVVGVRYEQYF; CDR3nt: TGTGCCAGCAGTGTTGTGGGAGTACGCTACGAGCAGTACTTC
abundance: NA; v_gene: TRBV6-5; d_gene: TRBD1; j_gene: TRBJ2-7; CDR3aa: CASSYAGQGIYEQYF; CDR3nt: TGTGCCAGCAGCTACGCGGGACAGGGGATTTACGAGCAGTACTTC
abundance: NA; v_gene: TRBV9; d_gene: TRBD1; j_gene: TRBJ1-2; CDR3aa: CASSVGLGGAGGYTF; CDR3nt: TGTGCCAGCAGCGTAGGTCTAGGGGGCGCAGGTGGCTACACCTTC
abundance: few; v_gene: TRBV29-1; d_gene: TRBD1; j_gene: TRBJ2-7; CDR3aa: CSVATGSEQYF; CDR3nt: TGCAGCGTTGCGACAGGGAGCGAGCAGTACTTC
abundance: few; v_gene: TRBV24-1; d_gene: NA; j_gene: TRBJ2-5; CDR3aa: CATSDTPGRKTQETQYF; CDR3nt: TGTGCCACCAGTGACACACCGGGACGGAAGACCCAAGAGACCCAGTACTTC
abundance: NA; v_gene: TRBV29-1; d_gene: TRBD2; j_gene: TRBJ2-3; CDR3aa: CSVDGLAGGADTQYF; CDR3nt: TGCAGCGTTGACGGTCTAGCGGGAGGAGCAGATACGCAGTATTTT
abundance: many; v_gene: TRBV12-3/TRBV12-4; d_gene: NA; j_gene: TRBJ2-7; CDR3aa: CASSEDTPPYEQYF; CDR3nt: TGTGCCAGCAGTGAGGACACGCCACCCTACGAGCAGTACTTC
abundance: NA; v_gene: TRBV29-1; d_gene: NA; j_gene: TRBJ2-7; CDR3aa: CSVFGGVGYEQYF; CDR3nt: TGCAGCGTCTTCGGGGGAGTTGGCTACGAGCAGTACTTC